Following are 20 T cell receptor beta chains from one sample sequenced in a study of T-cell reconstitution after alpha-beta-depleted transplantation in children. The library targeted TCRbeta and was prepared with unique molecular identifiers. TCRdb re-derived calls from the PCR reads in MiXCR, one entry per CDR3 protein. There are about 640,000 distinct CDR3 sequences in the sample; over 15% occur only once, and 1.1% lies in the top ten. Sample: PBMCs from the stem cell graft donor, taken from the stem cell graft. These receptors were collected from a human donor who donated a stem cell graft to a child with acute myeloid leukemia.

The V call is TRBV7-9, the J call TRBJ1-1, with 7 bases identical to TRBD1. V lost 7 bases and J lost 0; bases outside the gene matches: 5. The CDR3 is 14 amino acids. The germline V gene encodes CDR1 SEHNR and CDR2 FQNEAQ (reference sequence). This CDR3 reads CASTLTGMNTEAFF. DNA of the CDR3: TGTGCCAGCACCCTGACAGGGATGAACACTGAAGCTTTCTTT.

This chain joins TRBV6-2 or TRBV6-3 and TRBJ2-5, with 7 bases fitting TRBD1. The CDR3 covers 15 residues. CDR1 and CDR2 from the germline V gene are MNHEY and SVGEGT. The trim removed 2 bases at V and 4 bases at J, leaving 7 bases unmatched. The CDR3 protein is CASSYAGTAAETQYF. The CDR3 coding sequence is TGTGCCAGCAGTTACGCCGGGACAGCGGCAGAGACCCAGTACTTC.

This clonotype showed up many times. V usage is TRBV20-1 and J usage is TRBJ1-6; 7 bases agree with TRBD1. V was clipped by 4 bases and J by 18 bases; unmatched bases: 6. The germline CDR1 and CDR2 sequences are DFQATT and SNEGSKA (reference sequence). CDR3 length equals 10 residues. The CDR3 here is CSAIDRANHF. CDR3 coding DNA: TGCAGTGCTATTGACAGGGCTAACCACTTT.

This clonotype was detected once. The chain has TRBV7-9 and TRBJ1-4; D is unresolved. Trimming took off 5 bases at V and 6 bases at J, with 10 bases between the two ends. Germline CDR1 is SEHNR and CDR2 is FQNEAQ (reference sequence). This CDR3 region has 13 residues. CDR3 region: CASSPVWDEKLFF. In nucleotides, the CDR3 is TGTGCCAGCAGCCCCGTTTGGGATGAAAAACTGTTTTTT.

Ten or more counts support this clonotype. The rearrangement uses TRBV5-1 and TRBJ1-4, with unresolved D. V was trimmed by 0 bases and J by 4 bases, leaving 13 bases between them. CDR1 SGHRS and CDR2 YFSETQ come from the germline V gene. The CDR3 has 16 residues. The CDR3 nucleotides read TGCGCCAGCAGCTTGGGCTGGACGGAACTTAATGAAAAACTGTTTTTT. It specifies CASSLGWTELNEKLFF.

This clonotype was found a few times. This chain connects TRBV7-9 to TRBJ1-1, with D hard to call. Trimming took off 2 bases at V and 0 bases at J, with 13 bases between the two ends. Looked up from germline, CDR1 is SEHNR and CDR2 is FQNEAQ (reference sequence). The CDR3 is 16 amino acids. This CDR3 reads CASSLIVTRLNTEAFF. In nucleotides, the CDR3 is TGTGCCAGCAGCTTAATTGTGACCCGACTGAACACTGAAGCTTTCTTT. Full variable domain (outside the CDR3, taken from reference TRBV7-9 and TRBJ1-1): DTGVSQNPRHKITKRGQNVTFRCDPISEHNRLYWYRQTLGQGPEFLTYFQNEAQLEKSRLLSDRFSAERPKGSFSTLEIQRTEQGDSAMYLCASSLIVTRLNTEAFFGQGTRLTVV.

This clonotype has more than one count but fewer than ten. This chain links TRBV15 with TRBJ1-6; D is ambiguous. Germline assignment: CDR1 LNHNV and CDR2 YYDKDF (reference sequence). Trimming took off 0 bases at V and 10 bases at J, with 7 bases between the two ends. CDR3 length equals 13 residues. Here the CDR3 reads CATSRDLGSPLHF. DNA for the CDR3: TGTGCCACCAGCAGAGATTTGGGCTCACCCCTCCACTTT.

This chain uses TRBV9 with TRBJ1-4; 7 nucleotides line up with TRBD1. The CDR3 extends over 15 amino acids. The germline V gene encodes CDR1 SGDLS and CDR2 YYNGEE. Trimming at V came to 3 bases and at J to 7 bases, leaving 9 bases not matched to a gene. The CDR3 sequence is CASSARDSGSEKLFF. For the CDR3, the DNA is TGTGCCAGCAGCGCGCGGGACAGCGGGAGTGAAAAACTGTTTTTT.

This clonotype was found many times. V usage is TRBV7-2 and J usage is TRBJ2-7, with 9 bases fitting TRBD1. V was pared by 6 bases and J by 3 bases, with 9 bases of the junction left unmatched. CDR3 size: 15 residues. Germline-derived CDR1 and CDR2 are SGHTA and FQGNSA. The chain's CDR3 is CASSWGQGRVYEQYF. The CDR3 nucleotides are TGTGCCAGCAGTTGGGGACAGGGTCGAGTCTACGAGCAGTACTTC.

J is TRBJ2-7 and V is TRBV7-8; 10 nucleotides align to TRBD1. Trimming cost V 5 bases and J 1 base; bases outside gene matches: 5. CDR1 and CDR2 (germline): SGHVS, FQNEAQ. The CDR3 spans 15 residues. CDR3 protein: CASSRWDRGSYEQYV. As DNA, the CDR3 is TGTGCCAGCAGCCGATGGGACAGGGGTTCCTACGAGCAGTACGTC.

This clonotype was seen once. This chain joins TRBV11-2 and TRBJ1-2, with D possibly TRBD1 on 5 matching bases. V was shortened by 0 bases and J by 2 bases, with 10 bases between the two germline ends. The CDR3 length is 15 residues. The germline gives CDR1 SGHAT, CDR2 FQNNGV. The CDR3 reads CASSLDPGRNYGYTF. CDR3 DNA: TGTGCCAGCAGCTTAGATCCGGGGCGGAACTATGGCTACACCTTC. Filled out from reference TRBV11-2 and TRBJ1-2, the complete variable domain reads EAGVAQSPRYKIIEKRQSVAFWCNPISGHATLYWYQQILGQGPKLLIQFQNNGVVDDSQLPKDRFSAERLKGVDSTLKIQPAKLEDSAVYLCASSLDPGRNYGYTFGSGTRLTVV.

The sample holds a few counts of this clonotype. V and J are TRBV5-1 and TRBJ2-1; D may be TRBD1 (5 bases). The CDR3 consists of 15 residues. The V end was cut by 0 bases, the J end by 8 bases, with 15 bases between. Germline V gene lookup returns CDR1 SGHRS and CDR2 YFSETQ. CDR3 bases: TGCGCCAGCAGCTTGGAGGACCTTTGGGGCCATGAGCAGTTCTTC. This codes for CASSLEDLWGHEQFF.

This clonotype has just a few counts. This chain uses TRBV5-1 with TRBJ2-5; 11 bases agree with TRBD1. Germline V gene data show CDR1 as SGHRS and CDR2 as YFSETQ. Germline trimming cut 0 bases from V and 6 bases from J; bases unmatched to any gene: 7. The CDR3 is 16 amino acids. DNA of the CDR3: TGCGCCAGCAGCTTGGCCGGGACAGGGGGTATGAAGACCCAGTACTTC. It specifies CASSLAGTGGMKTQYF.

The J gene is TRBJ2-1, the V gene TRBV7-2, with unresolved D. Trimming shortened V by 5 bases and J by 9 bases, and 14 bases separated the two germline ends. The CDR3 is 13 amino acids. Germline lookup yields CDR1 SGHTA and CDR2 FQGNSA. Here the CDR3 reads CASSDLGWGEQFF. CDR3 coding DNA: TGTGCCAGCAGCGATTTAGGCTGGGGTGAGCAGTTCTTC.

The V and J genes are TRBV20-1 and TRBJ1-5; D is unresolved. The germline gives CDR1 DFQATT, CDR2 SNEGSKA (reference sequence). The V and J ends lost 0 bases and 3 bases respectively, with 15 bases between them. The length of the CDR3 is 16 residues. CDR3 sequence reads: CSAREGGGPTNQPQHF. The CDR3 DNA sequence: TGCAGTGCTAGAGAGGGAGGAGGGCCTACCAATCAGCCCCAGCATTTT.

This clonotype was seen a few times. The rearrangement joins TRBV13 to TRBJ2-4; 7 positions agree with TRBD1. CDR1 and CDR2 from the germline V gene are PRHDT and FYEKMQ (reference sequence). The CDR3 runs to 17 residues. V was clipped by 3 bases and J by 0 bases; unmatched bases: 8. CDR3 residues: CASSFFGEGAAKNIQYF. In nucleotides, the CDR3 is TGTGCCAGCAGCTTCTTTGGTGAGGGGGCAGCCAAAAACATTCAGTACTTC.

V usage is TRBV21-1 and J usage is TRBJ1-3; the D call of TRBD1 is as the table states it, not checked on the DNA. TRBV21-1 represents a pseudogene. The CDR3 runs 14 residues. The CDR3: CASNSQGKGNTIYF. CDR3 nucleotides: TGTGCCAGCAACAGTCAGGGGAAAGGAAACACCATATATTTT.

The chain recombines TRBV5-1 with TRBJ2-7; 7 bases match TRBD1. Germline V gene data show CDR1 as SGHRS and CDR2 as YFSETQ. With V trimmed by 7 bases and J by 6 bases, 4 bases remained unmatched. The CDR3 totals 11 residues. This chain's CDR3 is CASQGTAEQYF. CDR3 nucleotides: TGCGCCAGCCAAGGGACAGCCGAGCAGTACTTC.

This clonotype was recorded at least ten times. The CDR3 nucleotides are TGCGCCAGCAGCTCCGGACAGTGGGAGGGCTACACCTTC. The encoded protein is CASSSGQWEGYTF. The rearrangement joins TRBV5-1 to TRBJ1-2, with D maybe TRBD1 (6 bases). Germline CDR1 reads SGHRS; CDR2 reads YFSETQ. The ends were cut back, 3 bases at V and 8 bases at J, with 14 bases in the middle. This CDR3 is 13 amino acids long.

This chain uses TRBV30 with TRBJ2-1, with a weak D call TRBD2 (6 bases). This CDR3 region has 13 residues. Germline V gene data show CDR1 as GTSNPN and CDR2 as SVGIG (reference sequence). Trimming removed 3 bases from V and 8 bases from J, with 14 bases in between. The DNA of the CDR3 is TGTGCCTGGAGGGGTGGGGGGTTCCATGAGCAGTTCTTC. This gives the protein CAWRGGGFHEQFF.